The present TCR beta chain was sequenced within a study of T cells in Graves' hyperthyroidism and ophthalmopathy. Study-wide findings and caveats: A model using 13 V-J features told ophthalmopathy apart from stable hyperthyroidism.

V shed 4 bases and J shed 4 bases, with 14 bases lying between them. CDR1 is SGHNT, CDR2 YYREEE, per germline (reference sequence). This CDR3 comprises 14 residues. Researchers amplified the TCR beta CDR3 regions from RNA transcripts. Researchers ran a first-round RT-PCR on the TCR CDR3 using the HTBI primer set. TCRdb re-called the multiplex PCR reads with MiXCR, one entry per CDR3 protein. The repertoire consists of 350,000 to 450,000 distinct CDR3 sequences, with over 12% occurring once and the leading ten covering approximately 27%. This clonotype was found a few times. Its antigen is not known. The V call is TRBV5-4, the J call TRBJ2-5; D perhaps matches TRBD1 (5 bases). Sequences were obtained from blood. The sequence was obtained from a man aged 50 to 60 with Graves' ophthalmopathy. CDR3 region: CASSPGRARETQYF. In nucleotides, the CDR3 is TGTGCCAGCAGCCCCGGCAGGGCCCGAGAGACCCAGTACTTC. Filled out from reference TRBV5-4 and TRBJ2-5, the complete variable domain reads ETGVTQSPTHLIKTRGQQVTLRCSSQSGHNTVSWYQQALGQGPQFIFQYYREEENGRGNFPPRFSGLQFPNYSSELNVNALELDDSALYLCASSPGRARETQYFGPGTRLLVL.